The source of this TCR beta chain is a study of Tregs in tolerant kidney transplant recipients. The ends lost 0 bases at V and 7 bases at J; junction bases unmatched: 7. The CDR3 is 16 residues long. Germline CDR1 is SGDLS and CDR2 is YYNGEE. This clone was detected once. Its specificity is unknown. Mixed chimerism was transient after nonmyeloablative marrow transplants from related graft donors. The method was immunoSEQ multiplex PCR; TCRdb's version includes in-frame clones alone and lacks a portion of them. The table has some 56,000 clones, around 93% seen once. Findings of the study overall: Donor-specific Treg expansion exceeded global Treg expansion in tolerant patients, suggesting antigen drive. The small number of patients limits these findings pending further validation.

This specimen was CD8+ T cells from blood (PBMCs), taken 24 months after the transplant. This TCR came from a human patient who received a combined kidney and bone marrow transplant. Some T cells may be transferred from the graft donor. The V gene is TRBV9, the J gene TRBJ2-7, with 13 bases lining up with TRBD2. The CDR3 region has the DNA TGTGCCAGCAGCGTAGACGGACTAGCGGGAGTTGGAGAGCAGTACTTC. It specifies CASSVDGLAGVGEQYF.